This TCR beta chain was recovered during a study of cytomegalovirus exposure and HLA in healthy donors. This CDR3 comprises 14 residues. Germline V gene sequence: CDR1 MNHEY, CDR2 SVGAGI. V was pared by 5 bases and J by 4 bases, with 6 bases of the junction left unmatched. Amplification used 60 Vbeta primers and 13 Jbeta primers. Generated by immunoSEQ multiplex PCR, the TCRdb table keeps only in-frame clones and is missing some. The sample carries roughly 98,000 clones, 65% to 85% recorded once. The TCR sequence derives from a woman aged 70-85 years in good health and CMV-seropositive. V is TRBV6-5 and J is TRBJ1-1, with 8 bases identical to TRBD1. The source material was PBMCs. The CDR3 is CASSNGQGTTEAFF. Written as DNA, the CDR3 is TGTGCCAGCAGTAACGGACAGGGCACCACTGAAGCTTTCTTT.